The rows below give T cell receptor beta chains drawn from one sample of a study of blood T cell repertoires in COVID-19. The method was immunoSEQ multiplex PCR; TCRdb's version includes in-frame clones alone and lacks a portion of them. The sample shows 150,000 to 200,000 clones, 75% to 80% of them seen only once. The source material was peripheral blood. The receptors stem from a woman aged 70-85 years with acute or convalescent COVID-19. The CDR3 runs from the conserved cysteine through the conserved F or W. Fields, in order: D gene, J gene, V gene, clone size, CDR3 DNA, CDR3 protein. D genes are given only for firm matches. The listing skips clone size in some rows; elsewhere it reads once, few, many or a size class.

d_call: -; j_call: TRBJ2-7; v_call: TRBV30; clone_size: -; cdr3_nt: TGTGCCTGGAGTTGGGTCGAAGGGGCCGAGCAGTACTTC; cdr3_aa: CAWSWVEGAEQYF
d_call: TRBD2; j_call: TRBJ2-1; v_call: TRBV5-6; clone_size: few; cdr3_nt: TGTGCCAGCAGCTTGGTAACTAGCGGGAGTAACTACAATGAGCAGTTCTTC; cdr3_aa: CASSLVTSGSNYNEQFF
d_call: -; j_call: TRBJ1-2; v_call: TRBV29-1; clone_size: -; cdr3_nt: TGCAGCGTTGAAGACCCGACTGAGAACTATGGCTACACCTTC; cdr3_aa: CSVEDPTENYGYTF
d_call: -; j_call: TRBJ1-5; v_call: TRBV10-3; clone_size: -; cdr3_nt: TGTGCCATCAGTGCGTCCGGGGGCAATCAGCCCCAGCATTTT; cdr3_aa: CAISASGGNQPQHF
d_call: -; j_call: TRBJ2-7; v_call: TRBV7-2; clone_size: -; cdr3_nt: TGTGCCAGCAGCTTCAGAGGACAGACCCTTTCCTACGAGCAGTACTTC; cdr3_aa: CASSFRGQTLSYEQYF
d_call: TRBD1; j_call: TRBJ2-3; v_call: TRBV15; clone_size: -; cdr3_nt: TGTGCCACCAGCAGAGTACAGGGGGTCGGCACAGATACGCAGTATTTT; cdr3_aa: CATSRVQGVGTDTQYF
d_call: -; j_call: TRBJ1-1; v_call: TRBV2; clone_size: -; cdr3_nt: TGTGCCAGCAGTGCCGGACAGAACACTGAAGCTTTCTTT; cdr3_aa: CASSAGQNTEAFF
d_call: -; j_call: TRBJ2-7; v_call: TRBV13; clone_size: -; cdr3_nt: TGTGCCAGCAGCTTATGGGGGGAAACCTACGAGCAGTACTTC; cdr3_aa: CASSLWGETYEQYF
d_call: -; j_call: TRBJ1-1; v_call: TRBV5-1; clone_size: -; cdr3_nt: TGCGCCAGCAGCTTGGCGCACACGAACACTGAAGCTTTCTTT; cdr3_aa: CASSLAHTNTEAFF
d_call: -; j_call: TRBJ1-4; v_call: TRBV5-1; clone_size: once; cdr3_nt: TGCGCCAGCAGCTTGGACCCGGGTGTTGGGGAAAAACTGTTTTTT; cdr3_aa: CASSLDPGVGEKLFF
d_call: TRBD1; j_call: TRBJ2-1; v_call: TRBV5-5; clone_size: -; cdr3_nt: TGTGCCAGCAGCTTTGGGACAGGGAACAATGAGCAGTTCTTC; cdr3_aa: CASSFGTGNNEQFF
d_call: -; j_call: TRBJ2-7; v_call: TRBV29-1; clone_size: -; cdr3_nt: TGCAGCGTTATTCAACTCGGGAGCTCCTACGAGCAGTACTTC; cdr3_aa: CSVIQLGSSYEQYF
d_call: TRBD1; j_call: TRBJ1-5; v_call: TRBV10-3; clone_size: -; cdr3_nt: TGTGCCATCAGTGATAATCGACAGGGTCGGGTGCAGCCCCAGCATTTT; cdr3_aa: CAISDNRQGRVQPQHF
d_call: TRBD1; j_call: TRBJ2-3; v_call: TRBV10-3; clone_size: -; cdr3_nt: TGTGCCATGGGGGTCAGGGGGCGAGGCACAGATACGCAGTATTTT; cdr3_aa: CAMGVRGRGTDTQYF
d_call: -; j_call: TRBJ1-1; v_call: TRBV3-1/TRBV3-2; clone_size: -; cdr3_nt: TGTGCCAGCAGCCCAGGGAACACTGAAGCTTTCTTT; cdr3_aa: CASSPGNTEAFF
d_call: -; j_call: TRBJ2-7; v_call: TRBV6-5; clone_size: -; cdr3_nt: TGTGCCAGCAGACCAACAGGATCCTACGAGCAGTACTTC; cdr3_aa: CASRPTGSYEQYF
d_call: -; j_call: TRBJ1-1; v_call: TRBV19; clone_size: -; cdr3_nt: TGTGCCAGTAGAAGCTCAGGGGATGCGTACACTGAAGCTTTCTTT; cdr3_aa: CASRSSGDAYTEAFF
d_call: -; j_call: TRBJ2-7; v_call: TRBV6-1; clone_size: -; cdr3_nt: TGTGCCAGCAGTGACCACAAGCATCGGAGCTCCTACGAGCAGTACTTC; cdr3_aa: CASSDHKHRSSYEQYF
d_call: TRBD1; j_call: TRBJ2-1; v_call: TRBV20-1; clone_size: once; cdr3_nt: TGCAGTGCTCAGCGGACAGGTCTGTTCTTC; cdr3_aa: CSAQRTGLFF
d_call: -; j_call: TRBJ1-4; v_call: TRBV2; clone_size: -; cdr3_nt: TGTGCCAGCGGGACTTCTAATGAAAAACTGTTTTTT; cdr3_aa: CASGTSNEKLFF
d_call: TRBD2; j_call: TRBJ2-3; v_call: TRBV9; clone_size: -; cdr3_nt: TGTGCCAGCAGCGTTGCGGGAGGACCTACAGATACGCAGTATTTT; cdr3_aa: CASSVAGGPTDTQYF
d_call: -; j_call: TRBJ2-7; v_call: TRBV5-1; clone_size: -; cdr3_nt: TGCGCCAGCAGCTTGTACATAAGCGCGGGAACAACCTACGAGCAGTACTTC; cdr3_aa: CASSLYISAGTTYEQYF
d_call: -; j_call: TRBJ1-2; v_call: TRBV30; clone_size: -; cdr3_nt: TGTGCCTGGAGTCCCCTGGGCAGGGCGATCTATGGCTACACCTTC; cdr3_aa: CAWSPLGRAIYGYTF
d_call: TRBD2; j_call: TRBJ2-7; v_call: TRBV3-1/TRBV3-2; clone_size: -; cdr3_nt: TGTGCCAGCAGCCAAATAGCGGGAGTAAACGAGCAGTACTTC; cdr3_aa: CASSQIAGVNEQYF
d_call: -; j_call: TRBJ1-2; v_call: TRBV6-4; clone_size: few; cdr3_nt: TGTGCCAGCAGTGATTCAGGGGTCGATGGCTACACCTTC; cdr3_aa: CASSDSGVDGYTF
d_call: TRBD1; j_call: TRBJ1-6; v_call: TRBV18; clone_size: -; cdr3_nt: TGTGCCAGCTCAATAGAGGACAGGGACTATAATTCACCCCTCCACTTT; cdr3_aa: CASSIEDRDYNSPLHF
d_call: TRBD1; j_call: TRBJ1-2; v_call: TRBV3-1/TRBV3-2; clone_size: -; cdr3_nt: TGTGCCAGCAGCCCTACAGGGGGCGACTATGGCTACACCTTC; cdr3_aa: CASSPTGGDYGYTF
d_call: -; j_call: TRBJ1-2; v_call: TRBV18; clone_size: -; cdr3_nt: TGTGCCAGCTCGCCCGACAGACTAGACTATGGCTACACCTTC; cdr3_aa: CASSPDRLDYGYTF
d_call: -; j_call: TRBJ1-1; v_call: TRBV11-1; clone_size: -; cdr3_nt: TGTGCCAGCAGCTTAGAGTTAACTTATAACACTGAAGCTTTCTTT; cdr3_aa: CASSLELTYNTEAFF
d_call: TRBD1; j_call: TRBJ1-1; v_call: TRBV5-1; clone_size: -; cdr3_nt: TGCGCCAGCAGTAGTATTACAGGGGGGAGCACTGAAGCTTTCTTT; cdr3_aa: CASSSITGGSTEAFF
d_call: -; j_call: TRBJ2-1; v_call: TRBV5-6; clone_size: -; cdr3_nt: TGTGCCAGCAGCTTGGTGACCGGGGATGAGCAGTTCTTC; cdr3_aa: CASSLVTGDEQFF
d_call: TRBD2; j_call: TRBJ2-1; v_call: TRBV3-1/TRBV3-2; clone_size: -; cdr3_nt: TGTGCCAGCAGCCAGACTAGCGGAGCCTACAATGAGCAGTTCTTC; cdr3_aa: CASSQTSGAYNEQFF
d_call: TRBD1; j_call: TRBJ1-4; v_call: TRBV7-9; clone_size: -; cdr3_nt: TGTGCCAGCAGCTCCGACAGGGAACGTAATGAAAAACTGTTTTTT; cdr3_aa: CASSSDRERNEKLFF
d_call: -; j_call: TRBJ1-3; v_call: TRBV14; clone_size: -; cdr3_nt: TGTGCCAGCAGCCCCGACGGGGGGGCTGGAAACACCATATATTTT; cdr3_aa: CASSPDGGAGNTIYF
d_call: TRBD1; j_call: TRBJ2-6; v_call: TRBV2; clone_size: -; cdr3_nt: TGTGCCAGCGCGTTGATGTCCGGGACAGGTGGGGCCAACGTCCTGACTTTC; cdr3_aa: CASALMSGTGGANVLTF
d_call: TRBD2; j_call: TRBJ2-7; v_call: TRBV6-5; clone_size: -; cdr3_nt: TGTGCCAGCAGTTGGAGGACTAGCGGCCTATACGAGCAGTACTTC; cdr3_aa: CASSWRTSGLYEQYF
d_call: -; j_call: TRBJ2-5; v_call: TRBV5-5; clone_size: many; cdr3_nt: TGTGCCAGCAGCTTGGGACAGATTAATCCCTACCAAGAGACCCAGTACTTC; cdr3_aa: CASSLGQINPYQETQYF
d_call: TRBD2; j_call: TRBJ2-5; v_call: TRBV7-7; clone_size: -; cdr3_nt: TGTGCCAGCAGCGGGCCGGGAGGGGAGACCCAGTACTTC; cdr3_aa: CASSGPGGETQYF
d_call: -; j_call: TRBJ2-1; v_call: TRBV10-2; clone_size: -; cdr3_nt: TGCGCCAGCAGTGAGATCCCCTTAGCGGTACACTACAATGAGCAGTTCTTC; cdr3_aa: CASSEIPLAVHYNEQFF
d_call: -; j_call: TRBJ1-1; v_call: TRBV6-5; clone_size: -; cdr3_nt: TGTGCCAGCAGTTACTCCCTGGGAGGGAGGGGTGAAGCTTTCTTT; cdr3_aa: CASSYSLGGRGEAFF
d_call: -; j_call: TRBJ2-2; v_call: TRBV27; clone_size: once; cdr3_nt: TGTGCCAGCAGCTGGGGAGCGAACACCGGGGAGCTGTTTTTT; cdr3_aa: CASSWGANTGELFF
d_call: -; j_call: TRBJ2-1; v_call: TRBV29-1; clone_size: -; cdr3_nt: TGCAGCGTTCGTGAAGCGGGCCCATACAATGAGCAGTTCTTC; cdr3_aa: CSVREAGPYNEQFF
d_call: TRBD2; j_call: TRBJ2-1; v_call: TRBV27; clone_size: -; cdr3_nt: TGTGCCAGCAGTACCTCCGGGACTAGAATCTCCTACAATGAGCAGTTCTTC; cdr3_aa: CASSTSGTRISYNEQFF
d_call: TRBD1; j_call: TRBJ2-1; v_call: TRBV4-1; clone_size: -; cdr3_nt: TGCGCCAGCAGCCAAGATTTTTCAGGGGGCAATGAGCAGTTCTTC; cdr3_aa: CASSQDFSGGNEQFF
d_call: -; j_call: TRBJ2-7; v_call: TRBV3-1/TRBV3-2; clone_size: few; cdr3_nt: TGTGCCAGCAGCCAAGTTGGACTCTTGGTGGGTTACGAGCAGTACTTC; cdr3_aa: CASSQVGLLVGYEQYF
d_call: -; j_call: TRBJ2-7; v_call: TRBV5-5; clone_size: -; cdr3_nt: TGTGCCAGCAGCCCCATTTTCCGCGGCGGATACGAGCAGTACTTC; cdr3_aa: CASSPIFRGGYEQYF
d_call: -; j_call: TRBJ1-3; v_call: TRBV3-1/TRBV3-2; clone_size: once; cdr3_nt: TGTGCCAGCAGCCAAGATTTTGTAGACACCATATATTTT; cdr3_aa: CASSQDFVDTIYF
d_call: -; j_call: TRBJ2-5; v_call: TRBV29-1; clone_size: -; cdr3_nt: TGCAGCGCTAATCGACAGCGAGAGACCCAGTACTTC; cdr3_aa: CSANRQRETQYF
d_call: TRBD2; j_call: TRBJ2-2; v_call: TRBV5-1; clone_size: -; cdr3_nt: TGCGCCAGCAGCTTCAGACTAGCGGGAGAGAACACCGGGGAGCTGTTTTTT; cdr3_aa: CASSFRLAGENTGELFF
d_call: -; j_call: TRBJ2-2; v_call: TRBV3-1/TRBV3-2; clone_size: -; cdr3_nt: TGTGCCAGCAGCCAGGTAGGAGGAACCGGGGAGCTGTTTTTT; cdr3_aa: CASSQVGGTGELFF
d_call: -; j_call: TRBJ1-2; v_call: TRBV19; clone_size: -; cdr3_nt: TGTGCCAGTAGTATACTCGGTGCTGGCTACACCTTC; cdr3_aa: CASSILGAGYTF
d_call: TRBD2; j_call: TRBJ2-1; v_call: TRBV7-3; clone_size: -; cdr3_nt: TGTGCCAGCAGCTACATTCTAGCGGGAGAAGGTGAGCAGTTCTTC; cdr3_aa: CASSYILAGEGEQFF
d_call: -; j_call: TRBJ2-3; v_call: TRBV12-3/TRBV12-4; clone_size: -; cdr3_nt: TGTGCCAGCAGGAAGAGGGATACGCAGTATTTT; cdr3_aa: CASRKRDTQYF
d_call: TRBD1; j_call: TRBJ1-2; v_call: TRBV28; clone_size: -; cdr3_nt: TGTGCCAGCAGTTTCCCGGGACAGGACCATGGTAGCTACACCTTC; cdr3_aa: CASSFPGQDHGSYTF
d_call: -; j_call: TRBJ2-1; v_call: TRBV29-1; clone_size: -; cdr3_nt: TGCAGCGTCGTGGAAAGGAGGGCGTTCTACAATGAGCAGTTCTTC; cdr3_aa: CSVVERRAFYNEQFF
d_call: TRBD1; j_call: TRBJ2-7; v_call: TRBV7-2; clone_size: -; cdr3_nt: TGTGCCAGCGCGGGACAGGGTACATACGAGCAGTACTTC; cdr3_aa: CASAGQGTYEQYF
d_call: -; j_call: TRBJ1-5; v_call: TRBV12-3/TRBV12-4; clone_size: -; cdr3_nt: TGTGCCAGCAGGCGGGGCAGCAATCAGCCCCAGCATTTT; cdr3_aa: CASRRGSNQPQHF